This TCR beta chain was retrieved from a study of blood T cell repertoires in COVID-19. Authors' analysis steps: Estimates of nucleated cell counts were drawn from the amplification of reference gene primers. Clones were sequenced by immunoSEQ multiplex PCR, and TCRdb holds only the in-frame ones, with some missing. The V and J calls and clone size come from that table; D and trimming were worked out from the DNA. The table shows 200,000 to 300,000 clones, with about 80% occurring only once. Germline V gene sequence: CDR1 KGHDR, CDR2 SFDVKD. The CDR3 length is 16 residues. J was trimmed by 2 bases and V by 6 bases; bases with no gene match: 10.

Sequencing input: peripheral blood. The TCR comes from a woman older than 75 with acute or convalescent COVID-19. The J gene is TRBJ2-7, the V gene TRBV24-1; 9 bases align to TRBD1. The CDR3, as DNA: TGTGCCACCAGTCAGACAGGGGGAAGTAGGACCTACGAGCAGTACTTC. Translating gives CATSQTGGSRTYEQYF.